The clone carrying this T cell receptor (beta chain) turned up a few times. Its antigen is not known. Specified time point: week 11, during vaccination. Alongside topical imiquimod, each dose of vaccine comprised 300 ug of mutant IDH1 20-mer peptide. The data were produced by immunoSEQ multiplex PCR, yet TCRdb's version contains in-frame clones alone and is incomplete. The sample yields some 60,000 clones, about 80% seen once. CDR1 is SGHRS and CDR2 is YFSETQ in the germline V gene. The CDR3 has 13 amino acids. Deletions cut 0 bases from V and 10 bases from J, with 13 bases between. This record comes from a study of a mutant IDH1 vaccine in newly diagnosed glioma. Overall study results and limits: Immune responses induced by the vaccine were seen in 93.3% of patients, spanning multiple MHC alleles. Any relationship between pseudoprogression and changes in top peripheral T cell clonotypes seemed absent.

This receptor was identified in a man aged 45 to 65 with glioma. The sequenced sample was PBMCs, obtained from a glioma patient whose treatment included an IDH1 peptide vaccine. V usage is TRBV5-1 and J usage is TRBJ1-1, with D maybe TRBD1 (6 bases). The CDR3 coding sequence is TGCGCCAGCAGCTTGGGGGATCAGGGGCGAGCTTTCTTT. As protein: CASSLGDQGRAFF.